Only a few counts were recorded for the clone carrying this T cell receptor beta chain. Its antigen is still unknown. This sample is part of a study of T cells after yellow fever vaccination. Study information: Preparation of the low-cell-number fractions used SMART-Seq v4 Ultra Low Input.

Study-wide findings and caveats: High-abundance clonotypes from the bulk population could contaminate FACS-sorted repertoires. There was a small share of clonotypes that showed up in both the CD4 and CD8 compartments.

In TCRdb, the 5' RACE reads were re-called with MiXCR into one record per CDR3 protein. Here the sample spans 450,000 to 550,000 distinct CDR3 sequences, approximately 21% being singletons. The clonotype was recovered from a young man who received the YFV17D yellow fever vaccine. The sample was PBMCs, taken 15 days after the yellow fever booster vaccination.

This CDR3 is CSVVGQGGVKVNEQFF. As DNA, the CDR3 is TGCAGCGTTGTAGGACAGGGTGGGGTAAAGGTCAATGAGCAGTTCTTC. This chain uses TRBV29-1 with TRBJ2-1, with 8 bases lining up with TRBD1. Losses at the gene ends were 4 bases for V and 6 bases for J; bases not matched to a gene: 14. Germline V gene sequence: CDR1 SQVTM, CDR2 ANQGSEA. This CDR3 comprises 16 residues.